The T cell receptor (beta chain) under discussion was sequenced for a study of blood T cell repertoires in COVID-19. Study-wide context: Samples came from the United States, Italy and Spain, spanning acute and convalescent COVID-19. Sources were T cells, B-cell-depleted T cells, or PBMCs; the material itself was cDNA or gDNA.

Per the authors' pipeline: Quantification of nucleated cells was approximated via reference gene primer amplification. This table comes from immunoSEQ multiplex PCR, and its TCRdb copy is limited to in-frame clones, with some not included. V, J and clone size derive from that table, while D and trimming were established from the DNA sequence. The table shows around 53,000 clones, with 90% occurring only once. The receptor was derived from a human donor in a cohort sampled during active COVID-19. Specimen: peripheral blood.

In DNA, the CDR3 is TGTGCCAGCAGCTTGTGGACAGGGTACAATCACGAGCAGTACGTC. Translating it yields CASSLWTGYNHEQYV. The V call is TRBV5-6, the J call TRBJ2-7; 8 bases match TRBD1. CDR1 and CDR2 from the germline V gene are SGHDT and YYEEEE. V trimming: 1 base; J trimming: 5 bases; junction bases outside the gene matches: 8. This CDR3 is built from 15 residues.